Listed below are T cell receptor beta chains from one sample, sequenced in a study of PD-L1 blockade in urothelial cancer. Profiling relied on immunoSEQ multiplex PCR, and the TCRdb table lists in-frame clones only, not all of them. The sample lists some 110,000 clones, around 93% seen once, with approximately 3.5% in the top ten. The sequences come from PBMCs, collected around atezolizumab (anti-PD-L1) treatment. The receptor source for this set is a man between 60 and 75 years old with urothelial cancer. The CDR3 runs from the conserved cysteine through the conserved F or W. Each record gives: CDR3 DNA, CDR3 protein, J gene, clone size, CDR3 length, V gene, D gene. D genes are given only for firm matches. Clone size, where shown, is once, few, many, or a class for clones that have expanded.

CDR3 DNA: TGTGCCAGCAGCTTAGCACAACGGACAGGATCCTACGAGCAGTACTTC
CDR3 protein: CASSLAQRTGSYEQYF
J gene: TRBJ2-7
clone size: -
CDR3 length: 16
V gene: TRBV7-6
D gene: TRBD1

CDR3 DNA: TGTGCCAGCAGTTTTAACCCCGGACTAGCGGACAGCCAAGAGACCCAGTACTTC
CDR3 protein: CASSFNPGLADSQETQYF
J gene: TRBJ2-5
clone size: -
CDR3 length: 18
V gene: TRBV28
D gene: TRBD2

CDR3 DNA: TGTGCCAGCAGGAAGGGACTAGCGGGAGGTGCGGGTGAGACCCAGTACTTC
CDR3 protein: CASRKGLAGGAGETQYF
J gene: TRBJ2-5
clone size: -
CDR3 length: 17
V gene: TRBV2
D gene: TRBD2

CDR3 DNA: TGTGCCAGCAGCTTAGTCCCCGGGGGGGCCCCCGAGCAGTACTTC
CDR3 protein: CASSLVPGGAPEQYF
J gene: TRBJ2-7
clone size: -
CDR3 length: 15
V gene: TRBV7-2
D gene: TRBD2

CDR3 DNA: TGTGCCAGCAGTGAAGAGGGGCGCGAGGAGACCCAGTACTTC
CDR3 protein: CASSEEGREETQYF
J gene: TRBJ2-5
clone size: -
CDR3 length: 14
V gene: TRBV2
D gene: -

CDR3 DNA: TGTGCCAGCAGCTTTGGACTAGTAACAGATACGCAGTATTTT
CDR3 protein: CASSFGLVTDTQYF
J gene: TRBJ2-3
clone size: -
CDR3 length: 14
V gene: TRBV7-2
D gene: TRBD2

CDR3 DNA: TGTGCCAGCAGCGCGGGACAGAATCAGCCCCAGCATTTT
CDR3 protein: CASSAGQNQPQHF
J gene: TRBJ1-5
clone size: -
CDR3 length: 13
V gene: TRBV7-9
D gene: TRBD1

CDR3 DNA: TGCGCCAGCAGCCCATCCCCAGGCGGGAGGACAGATACGCAGTATTTT
CDR3 protein: CASSPSPGGRTDTQYF
J gene: TRBJ2-3
clone size: -
CDR3 length: 16
V gene: TRBV5-1
D gene: TRBD2

CDR3 DNA: TGTGCCAGCATATTGGGGGCCGGGACCTACAATGAGCAGTTCTTC
CDR3 protein: CASILGAGTYNEQFF
J gene: TRBJ2-1
clone size: -
CDR3 length: 15
V gene: TRBV6-1
D gene: -

CDR3 DNA: TGTGCGGGCAAAGACTCCTACGAGCAGTACTTC
CDR3 protein: CAGKDSYEQYF
J gene: TRBJ2-7
clone size: -
CDR3 length: 11
V gene: TRBV28
D gene: -

CDR3 DNA: TGTGCCAGTAGTATGAACAGGGTCCATCAGCCCCAGCATTTT
CDR3 protein: CASSMNRVHQPQHF
J gene: TRBJ1-5
clone size: once
CDR3 length: 14
V gene: TRBV19
D gene: -

CDR3 DNA: TGCGCCAGCAGCCTAACGACAGGGCGCACTGAAGCTTTCTTT
CDR3 protein: CASSLTTGRTEAFF
J gene: TRBJ1-1
clone size: -
CDR3 length: 14
V gene: TRBV4-1
D gene: TRBD1

CDR3 DNA: TGTGCCAGCAGCCAACCCCCCGGGTCAACAGGAGCCGGAGATACGCAGTATTTT
CDR3 protein: CASSQPPGSTGAGDTQYF
J gene: TRBJ2-3
clone size: once
CDR3 length: 18
V gene: TRBV4-2
D gene: -

CDR3 DNA: TGCGCCAGCAGCCAATCGCGGGGTTACGGTCAGCAGTACTTC
CDR3 protein: CASSQSRGYGQQYF
J gene: TRBJ2-7
clone size: -
CDR3 length: 14
V gene: TRBV4-1
D gene: -

CDR3 DNA: TGTGCCAGCAGTGATCCGGGACAGGGACTTGTGGCCCAGCATTTT
CDR3 protein: CASSDPGQGLVAQHF
J gene: TRBJ1-5
clone size: -
CDR3 length: 15
V gene: TRBV2
D gene: TRBD1

CDR3 DNA: TGTGCCAGCAGCTTACAGGGGTGGACCGGGGAGCTGTTTTTT
CDR3 protein: CASSLQGWTGELFF
J gene: TRBJ2-2
clone size: -
CDR3 length: 14
V gene: TRBV14
D gene: TRBD1

CDR3 DNA: TGTGCCATCAGTGGATCCCGGGAGACCCAGTACTTC
CDR3 protein: CAISGSRETQYF
J gene: TRBJ2-5
clone size: -
CDR3 length: 12
V gene: TRBV10-3
D gene: -

CDR3 DNA: TGTGCCAGCAGCGTTCTCGTCTCGAACACCGGGGAGCTGTTTTTT
CDR3 protein: CASSVLVSNTGELFF
J gene: TRBJ2-2
clone size: -
CDR3 length: 15
V gene: TRBV5-8
D gene: -

CDR3 DNA: TGCGCCAGCAGCCAGACCGGGACAGGCCAAGAGACCCAGTACTTC
CDR3 protein: CASSQTGTGQETQYF
J gene: TRBJ2-5
clone size: -
CDR3 length: 15
V gene: TRBV4-1
D gene: TRBD1

CDR3 DNA: TGTGCCAGCAGCTTAGCGGGACAGGGGGCTCGTCAGCCCCAGCATTTT
CDR3 protein: CASSLAGQGARQPQHF
J gene: TRBJ1-5
clone size: few
CDR3 length: 16
V gene: TRBV7-2
D gene: TRBD1

CDR3 DNA: TGTGCCAGCGAAACAGGGCCTGGAAACACCATATATTTT
CDR3 protein: CASETGPGNTIYF
J gene: TRBJ1-3
clone size: -
CDR3 length: 13
V gene: TRBV2
D gene: -

CDR3 DNA: TGCGCCAGCAGCCAAGACCAAAGGAGGAGTCAGCCCCAGCATTTT
CDR3 protein: CASSQDQRRSQPQHF
J gene: TRBJ1-5
clone size: -
CDR3 length: 15
V gene: TRBV4-3
D gene: -

CDR3 DNA: TGTGCCAGCAGCAATGGACTAGACGACCGGGAGACCCAGTACTTC
CDR3 protein: CASSNGLDDRETQYF
J gene: TRBJ2-5
clone size: -
CDR3 length: 15
V gene: TRBV7-9
D gene: TRBD2

CDR3 DNA: TGTGCCAGCAGCGGAGGGGGCGCGGCTAATGAAAAACTGTTTTTT
CDR3 protein: CASSGGGAANEKLFF
J gene: TRBJ1-4
clone size: -
CDR3 length: 15
V gene: TRBV9
D gene: TRBD1

CDR3 DNA: TGTGCCAGCAGAGACGCAAGGGGGCCAACGGGCTACGAGCAGTACTTC
CDR3 protein: CASRDARGPTGYEQYF
J gene: TRBJ2-7
clone size: -
CDR3 length: 16
V gene: TRBV6-6
D gene: TRBD1

CDR3 DNA: TGTGCCAGCAGCTTCGACAGCGTTATCTTT
CDR3 protein: CASSFDSVIF
J gene: TRBJ1-1
clone size: few
CDR3 length: 10
V gene: TRBV7-2
D gene: -

CDR3 DNA: TGTGCCAGCAGCTTAGGCGGAAGCTCCTACGAGCAGTACTTC
CDR3 protein: CASSLGGSSYEQYF
J gene: TRBJ2-7
clone size: -
CDR3 length: 14
V gene: TRBV11-3
D gene: -

CDR3 DNA: TGTGCCAGCAGTGCGGGAATGTACCAAGAGACCCAGTACTTC
CDR3 protein: CASSAGMYQETQYF
J gene: TRBJ2-5
clone size: -
CDR3 length: 14
V gene: TRBV28
D gene: -

CDR3 DNA: TGTGCCAGCAGTCCAGGGACTAGGGGGACCCAGTACTTC
CDR3 protein: CASSPGTRGTQYF
J gene: TRBJ2-5
clone size: -
CDR3 length: 13
V gene: TRBV27
D gene: TRBD2

CDR3 DNA: TGTGCCAGCAGAGAGAACCCAGGGGAGACCCAGTACTTC
CDR3 protein: CASRENPGETQYF
J gene: TRBJ2-5
clone size: -
CDR3 length: 13
V gene: TRBV6-1
D gene: -

CDR3 DNA: TGTGCCGCCCAAACCTCGCTAGCGCAAGAGACCCAGTACTTC
CDR3 protein: CAAQTSLAQETQYF
J gene: TRBJ2-5
clone size: -
CDR3 length: 14
V gene: TRBV10-3
D gene: -

CDR3 DNA: TGTGCCAGCAGCGGGACAACAAAAGAGACCCAGTACTTC
CDR3 protein: CASSGTTKETQYF
J gene: TRBJ2-5
clone size: -
CDR3 length: 13
V gene: TRBV5-4
D gene: -

CDR3 DNA: TGTGCCAGAATCGGTGTGGAGTTCTTC
CDR3 protein: CARIGVEFF
J gene: TRBJ2-1
clone size: -
CDR3 length: 9
V gene: TRBV5-3
D gene: -

CDR3 DNA: TGTGCCAGCAGCCGCCGGGACTACAGCTCCTACAATGAGCAGTTCTTC
CDR3 protein: CASSRRDYSSYNEQFF
J gene: TRBJ2-1
clone size: -
CDR3 length: 16
V gene: TRBV9
D gene: TRBD2

CDR3 DNA: TGTGCCAGCAGCGCCATACTCCAGCCCCAGCATTTT
CDR3 protein: CASSAILQPQHF
J gene: TRBJ1-5
clone size: -
CDR3 length: 12
V gene: TRBV7-8
D gene: -

CDR3 DNA: TGTGCCAGCAGTCACCGGGACAGATCACCCCTCCACTTT
CDR3 protein: CASSHRDRSPLHF
J gene: TRBJ1-6
clone size: -
CDR3 length: 13
V gene: TRBV6-5
D gene: TRBD1

CDR3 DNA: TGTGCCAGCAGCCTCAGGACAGGGGTGGCCAGGGTGCAGTACTTC
CDR3 protein: CASSLRTGVARVQYF
J gene: TRBJ2-7
clone size: -
CDR3 length: 15
V gene: TRBV28
D gene: TRBD1

CDR3 DNA: TGTGCCAGCGGGACAGGGATGGGCGTAGAGACCCAGTACTTC
CDR3 protein: CASGTGMGVETQYF
J gene: TRBJ2-5
clone size: -
CDR3 length: 14
V gene: TRBV7-8
D gene: TRBD1

CDR3 DNA: TGTGCCAGCTCAGGGGGACAGGGGATAAGCGAGCAGTACTTC
CDR3 protein: CASSGGQGISEQYF
J gene: TRBJ2-7
clone size: -
CDR3 length: 14
V gene: TRBV18
D gene: TRBD1

CDR3 DNA: TGTGCCAGCAGTGGAACCAGGGGGGAGGATGAGCAGTTCTTC
CDR3 protein: CASSGTRGEDEQFF
J gene: TRBJ2-1
clone size: -
CDR3 length: 14
V gene: TRBV2
D gene: -

CDR3 DNA: TGCGCCAGCAGCCAGGTTAAGGGGGGGACTAGTTTAGAGACCCAGTACTTC
CDR3 protein: CASSQVKGGTSLETQYF
J gene: TRBJ2-5
clone size: -
CDR3 length: 17
V gene: TRBV4-1
D gene: TRBD2

CDR3 DNA: TGTGCCAGCAGTGAAGTGGAGAGTCAGCCCCAGCATTTT
CDR3 protein: CASSEVESQPQHF
J gene: TRBJ1-5
clone size: few
CDR3 length: 13
V gene: TRBV2
D gene: -

CDR3 DNA: TGTGCCAGCAGCTTAGAGGCGGGAGTGCTGGGAGATACGCAGTATTTT
CDR3 protein: CASSLEAGVLGDTQYF
J gene: TRBJ2-3
clone size: -
CDR3 length: 16
V gene: TRBV11-2
D gene: TRBD2

CDR3 DNA: TGTGCCTGGTCCGGGACTAATACAGATACGCAGTATTTT
CDR3 protein: CAWSGTNTDTQYF
J gene: TRBJ2-3
clone size: -
CDR3 length: 13
V gene: TRBV30
D gene: TRBD2

CDR3 DNA: TGTGCCAGCGGCGTAGGGGTGATGAACACTGAAGCTTTCTTT
CDR3 protein: CASGVGVMNTEAFF
J gene: TRBJ1-1
clone size: -
CDR3 length: 14
V gene: TRBV7-3
D gene: -

CDR3 DNA: TGTGCCAGCAGTACAGGGGGAATGCCTGGGGCCAACGTCCTGACTTTC
CDR3 protein: CASSTGGMPGANVLTF
J gene: TRBJ2-6
clone size: -
CDR3 length: 16
V gene: TRBV28
D gene: TRBD1

CDR3 DNA: TGCGCCAGCAGTGATCTAGGGAGGAATATGAACACTGAAGCTTTCTTT
CDR3 protein: CASSDLGRNMNTEAFF
J gene: TRBJ1-1
clone size: once
CDR3 length: 16
V gene: TRBV10-1
D gene: -

CDR3 DNA: TGTGCCAGCAGCTTTCAGGGGTATAGCAATCAGCCCCAGCATTTT
CDR3 protein: CASSFQGYSNQPQHF
J gene: TRBJ1-5
clone size: -
CDR3 length: 15
V gene: TRBV5-6
D gene: -

CDR3 DNA: TGTGCCATCAGATTAGACAGGTACACCTACGAGCAGTACTTC
CDR3 protein: CAIRLDRYTYEQYF
J gene: TRBJ2-7
clone size: few
CDR3 length: 14
V gene: TRBV10-3
D gene: -

CDR3 DNA: TGTGCCAGCTCACCACCTTCTCAGGGAGGGTACATTCAGTACTTC
CDR3 protein: CASSPPSQGGYIQYF
J gene: TRBJ2-4
clone size: -
CDR3 length: 15
V gene: TRBV18
D gene: TRBD2

CDR3 DNA: TGTGCCATCAGTTATGGGATGGGAACAGGGGGCTACTCGACTGGGGCCAACGTCCTGACTTTC
CDR3 protein: CAISYGMGTGGYSTGANVLTF
J gene: TRBJ2-6
clone size: -
CDR3 length: 21
V gene: TRBV10-3
D gene: TRBD1

CDR3 DNA: TGTGCCAGTTCCTACAGGGATAATCAGCCCCAGCATTTT
CDR3 protein: CASSYRDNQPQHF
J gene: TRBJ1-5
clone size: -
CDR3 length: 13
V gene: TRBV19
D gene: -